Listed below are T cell receptor beta chains from one sample, sequenced in a study of CD8 T cells in ankylosing spondylitis. MiXCR was run by TCRdb on the 5' RACE reads, yielding one entry per CDR3 protein. The table records a few hundred thousand distinct CDR3 sequences, 8% of them present only once. Material: blood, either unsorted or a sorted T cell fraction (not recorded which). The origin of the receptors is a male donor with ankylosing spondylitis. Both conserved end residues are part of each CDR3. A D gene is named only where the DNA matches it firmly. The size entry is marked missing in some rows and otherwise reads once, few, many or a size class.

>TRBV12-3/TRBV12-4|few|.|TRBJ2-5
CASSSSLGETQYF
TGTGCCAGCAGTTCCTCCCTGGGGGAGACCCAGTACTTC
>TRBV27|many|.|TRBJ1-5
CASSVNQPQHF
TGTGCCAGCAGCGTAAATCAGCCCCAGCATTTT
>TRBV27|many|.|TRBJ2-7
CASSPGVRFNYEQYF
TGTGCCAGCAGCCCCGGGGTCAGGTTTAACTACGAGCAGTACTTC
>TRBV5-8|.|TRBD1|TRBJ1-4
CASSLGVQGNEKLFF
TGTGCCAGCAGCTTGGGGGTACAGGGGAATGAAAAACTGTTTTTT
>TRBV12-3/TRBV12-4|.|.|TRBJ2-7
CASSSARAQYF
TGTGCCAGCAGTTCCGCCAGGGCCCAGTACTTC
>TRBV5-5|few|TRBD2|TRBJ2-7
CASSPRLAAVSEQYF
TGTGCCAGCAGCCCTCGACTAGCGGCTGTCTCTGAGCAGTACTTC
>TRBV5-1|few|TRBD2|TRBJ2-7
CASRATSGPYEQYF
TGCGCCAGCCGCGCAACTAGCGGGCCCTACGAGCAGTACTTC
>TRBV29-1|.|.|TRBJ2-1
CSVSSSRDLNEQFF
TGCAGCGTTTCGTCTAGTCGAGACCTCAATGAGCAGTTCTTC
>TRBV6-5|few|TRBD1|TRBJ2-7
CASSYLGSGGYEQYF
TGTGCCAGCAGTTACCTCGGGTCAGGGGGCTACGAGCAGTACTTC
>TRBV7-2|few|TRBD1|TRBJ2-7
CASSLGTVRSYEQYF
TGTGCCAGCAGCCTCGGGACAGTCCGCTCCTACGAGCAGTACTTC
>TRBV4-1|few|.|TRBJ2-1
CASSQHPDEQFF
TGCGCCAGCAGCCAACATCCGGATGAGCAGTTCTTC
>TRBV29-1|.|TRBD2|TRBJ2-5
CSGSAGGRETQYF
TGCAGCGGCTCAGCGGGAGGCCGGGAGACCCAGTACTTC
>TRBV12-3/TRBV12-4|.|.|TRBJ1-2
CASSSRQGGNYGYTF
TGTGCCAGCAGTTCCCGGCAGGGCGGAAACTATGGCTACACCTTC
>TRBV30|.|.|TRBJ2-7
CAWNPSATPYEQYF
TGTGCCTGGAACCCATCGGCCACCCCCTACGAGCAGTACTTC
>TRBV6-2/TRBV6-3|many|.|TRBJ2-5
CASSSSKRTQYF
.
>TRBV12-3/TRBV12-4|many|TRBD2|TRBJ2-1
CASSFRAGGWFF
TGTGCCAGCAGTTTTAGAGCGGGAGGTTGGTTCTTC
>TRBV5-6|.|.|TRBJ2-7
CASSPHGHEQYF
TGTGCCAGCAGCCCCCATGGCCACGAGCAGTACTTC
>TRBV5-1|few|TRBD2|TRBJ2-5
CASSLEPGLAGPETQYF
TGCGCCAGCAGCTTGGAACCGGGACTAGCGGGACCAGAGACCCAGTACTTC
>TRBV20-1|.|.|TRBJ2-1
CSANRGGGWNEQFF
TGCAGTGCGAACCGGGGAGGGGGCTGGAATGAGCAGTTCTTC
>TRBV4-3|.|.|TRBJ2-1
CASSQDPRNNEQFF
TGCGCCAGCAGCCAAGATCCGCGGAACAATGAGCAGTTCTTC
>TRBV30|.|.|TRBJ2-3
CAWTPPAGDTDTQYF
TGTGCCTGGACTCCCCCCGCCGGAGACACAGATACGCAGTATTTT
>TRBV11-3|many|TRBD1|TRBJ2-7
CASRQQGAYEQYF
TGTGCCAGCAGACAACAGGGGGCCTACGAGCAGTACTTC
>TRBV7-2|few|.|TRBJ2-5
CASSLSPSQETQYF
TGTGCCAGCAGCTTATCTCCTAGTCAGGAGACCCAGTACTTC
>TRBV5-1|.|.|TRBJ2-3
CASSLVGDPPTDTQYF
TGCGCCAGCAGCTTGGTGGGGGACCCCCCCACAGATACGCAGTATTTT
>TRBV5-1|many|TRBD1|TRBJ1-2
CASSLSPGQGSGYTF
TGCGCCAGCAGCTTGTCACCTGGACAGGGGAGTGGCTACACCTTC
>TRBV7-6|many|TRBD1|TRBJ2-7
CASRAGTGVGEQYF
TGTGCCAGCAGGGCCGGGACAGGGGTAGGTGAGCAGTACTTC
>TRBV7-3|.|TRBD2|TRBJ2-1
CASSSPGLAGISENEQFF
TGTGCCAGCAGCTCCCCGGGACTAGCGGGGATTTCCGAGAATGAGCAGTTCTTC
>TRBV5-1|.|.|TRBJ2-6
CASSLPGASGANVLTF
TGCGCCAGCAGCCTCCCGGGGGCGTCTGGGGCCAACGTCCTGACTTTC
>TRBV6-2/TRBV6-3|.|.|TRBJ1-2
CASSKQMNYGYTF
TGTGCCAGCAGTAAACAGATGAACTATGGCTACACCTTC
>TRBV7-8|few|.|TRBJ1-5
CASSPTRAGNQPQHF
TGTGCCAGCAGCCCGACACGGGCAGGCAATCAGCCCCAGCATTTT
>TRBV5-1|few|TRBD1|TRBJ2-2
CASSVGQGPDTGELFF
TGCGCCAGCAGCGTGGGACAGGGGCCCGACACCGGGGAGCTGTTTTTT
>TRBV5-6|few|.|TRBJ2-2
CASRRGQLTGELFF
TGTGCCAGCAGGAGAGGACAGCTCACCGGGGAGCTGTTTTTT
>TRBV20-1|.|.|TRBJ2-1
CSAAGDTYNEQFF
TGCAGTGCGGCAGGGGACACCTACAATGAGCAGTTCTTC
>TRBV12-3/TRBV12-4|.|.|TRBJ2-1
CASSLVAASRNIYNEQFF
TGTGCCAGCAGTTTGGTAGCGGCAAGTCGAAATATTTACAATGAGCAGTTCTTC
>TRBV11-3|.|.|TRBJ2-1
CASSNQGASYNEQFF
TGTGCCAGCAGCAACCAGGGCGCCTCCTACAATGAGCAGTTCTTC
>TRBV2|many|.|TRBJ2-6
CASTTENSGANVLTF
TGTGCCAGCACCACGGAAAACTCTGGGGCCAACGTCCTGACTTTC
>TRBV7-2|many|.|TRBJ2-7
CASSPDYALSYEQYF
TGTGCCAGCAGCCCCGATTACGCTCTTTCCTACGAGCAGTACTTC
>TRBV29-1|many|.|TRBJ2-6
CSVRGGGANVLTF
TGCAGCGTTAGAGGGGGGGGGGCCAACGTCCTGACTTTC
>TRBV4-3|few|TRBD2|TRBJ2-1
CASSQGTSGNSEQFF
TGCGCCAGCAGCCAGGGAACTAGCGGGAACAGTGAGCAGTTCTTC
>TRBV4-1|many|TRBD1|TRBJ2-7
CASSHPGQGDYEQYF
TGCGCCAGCAGTCATCCCGGACAGGGGGACTACGAGCAGTACTTC
>TRBV4-2|many|.|TRBJ2-1
CASSMVDEQFF
TGTGCCAGCAGCATGGTTGATGAGCAGTTCTTC